This TCR beta chain was profiled in a study of blood T cell repertoires in COVID-19. About the research overall: Samples taken during acute and convalescent COVID-19 were collected in the United States, Italy and Spain.

The CDR3 runs 12 residues. Libraries were prepared by immunoSEQ multiplex PCR; TCRdb keeps only in-frame clonotypes and omits some of them. The table shows 170,000 or so clones, with around 84% occurring only once. This sequence was found in a man aged 50-60 years with active or convalescent COVID-19. The rearrangement uses TRBV12-3 or TRBV12-4 and TRBJ2-7; 7 bases fit TRBD1. Material: peripheral blood. The CDR3 region has the DNA TGTCCGAGGGGACAGATCTCCTACGAGCAGTACTTC. It codes for CPRGQISYEQYF.